The 29 T cell receptor beta chains reported below all come from one sample, sequenced in a study of T-cell memory formation after mild COVID-19 (dated by TCRdb to the early 2020s). Library preparation employed 5' RACE. Sequencing took place on an Illumina NovaSeq 6000. TCRdb reprocessed the public reads (quality trimming at Q25 with fastp, clone calling with MiXCR) and kept in-frame beta chains. Each entry merges the rows of one CDR3 protein and shows their most common DNA and genes. The sample yields 250,000 to 350,000 distinct CDR3 sequences; 15% to 20% were counted once. Approximately 23% of the sample lies in the top ten. Sample: PBMCs or a T cell subset sorted from them (not recorded which). These receptors were obtained from a man between 18 and 35 years old who had mild COVID-19 (a few samples of this study predate the infection). The sample titles of this study are shuffled in the database, so cell type and time point are left out; the donor was told from shared clones.

The chain couples TRBV4-1 to TRBJ2-5, with no clear D. Germline CDR1 and CDR2: MGHRA and YSYEKL. CDR3 length: 15 amino acids. V lost 0 bases to trimming and J lost 5 bases, with 13 bases between them. In DNA, the CDR3 is TGCGCCAGCAGCCAAGATTACCGATTTCGGGAGACCCAGTACTTC. Amino acids: CASSQDYRFRETQYF.

This clonotype was counted only a few times. The V call is TRBV12-3 or TRBV12-4, the J call TRBJ1-5, with unresolved D. The CDR3 runs 15 residues. V shed 6 bases and J shed 4 bases, with 16 bases lying between them. CDR3 DNA: TGTGCCAGCAGCCCCGGACGGACCTTTAATCAGCCCCAGCATTTT. This encodes CASSPGRTFNQPQHF.

This clonotype appeared many times. In nucleotides, the CDR3 is TGTGCCAGTGCCCCAGGGGGCGTTCGCAATCAGCCCCAGCATTTT. This sequence encodes CASAPGGVRNQPQHF. The V gene is TRBV19, the J gene TRBJ1-5; 8 bases agree with TRBD1. J lost 2 bases, V lost 8 bases, and 8 bases had no gene match. The CDR3 is 15 residues long. Germline V gives CDR1 LNHDA, CDR2 SQIVND (reference sequence).

V gene TRBV6-5 combines with J gene TRBJ2-7; TRBD1 agrees at 9 bases. Losses at the gene ends were 5 bases for V and 5 bases for J; bases not matched to a gene: 10. CDR3 length equals 15 residues. The V gene's germline CDR1 is MNHEY and CDR2 SVGAGI. The CDR3 DNA reads as TGTGCCAGCAGTGAATCCGGGACAGGGTACGACGAGCAGTACGTC. Translated, it gives CASSESGTGYDEQYV.

The chain couples TRBV7-2 to TRBJ2-7, with D possibly TRBD2 on 6 matching bases. The germline V and J ends were trimmed by 3 bases and 7 bases, with 13 bases remaining between them. The CDR3 totals 13 residues. CDR1 SGHTA and CDR2 FQGNSA come from the germline V gene. This chain's CDR3 is CASSFRLVGEQYV. The CDR3 nucleotides are TGTGCCAGCAGCTTCCGACTAGTCGGAGAGCAGTACGTC.

This clonotype was recorded a few times. The chain is built from TRBV7-2 and TRBJ1-1; D is possibly TRBD1 (6 bases). V was shortened by 7 bases and J by 1 base, with 10 bases between the two germline ends. The CDR3 has 13 residues. Germline V lookup: CDR1 SGHTA, CDR2 FQGNSA. This chain's CDR3 is CASTGQRNTEAFF. CDR3 nucleotide sequence: TGTGCCAGCACTGGACAGAGGAACACTGAAGCTTTCTTT.

The chain uses TRBV7-9 and TRBJ1-2, with 7 bases fitting TRBD1. This CDR3 has 13 amino acids. The V and J ends lost 5 bases and 6 bases, in that order; junction bases with no gene match: 6. The germline CDR1 and CDR2 sequences are SEHNR and FQNEAQ (reference sequence). CDR3 in amino acids: CASSLGQRNGYTF. DNA for the CDR3: TGTGCCAGCAGCCTGGGACAGAGGAATGGCTACACCTTC.

V gene TRBV4-2 combines with J gene TRBJ1-6; D not certain. The CDR3 is 14 amino acids. CDR1 and CDR2 from the germline V gene are LGHNA and YNFKEQ. V gave up 6 bases and J gave up 10 bases, with 16 bases separating them. CDR3 DNA sequence: TGTGCCAGCAGTCCGGACCAGTTCGTATCACCCCTCCACTTT. The encoded protein is CASSPDQFVSPLHF.

The V gene is TRBV6-5, the J gene TRBJ1-4; possible D gene TRBD1, 5 bases. V shed 10 bases and J shed 4 bases, with 13 bases lying between them. This CDR3 region has 13 residues. The germline gives CDR1 MNHEY, CDR2 SVGAGI. CDR3 DNA sequence: TGTGCCACTAGGGGTGGATTTAATGAAAAACTGTTTTTT. Protein product: CATRGGFNEKLFF.

The chain uses TRBV5-6 and TRBJ2-2, with TRBD1 identical over 9 bases. Per germline, CDR1 SGHDT and CDR2 YYEEEE. Trimming at V came to 0 bases and at J to 4 bases, leaving 1 base not matched to a gene. The CDR3 length is 15 residues. The CDR3 DNA follows: TGTGCCAGCAGCTTGGAGGGACAGGGCACCGGGGAGCTGTTTTTT. Its protein is CASSLEGQGTGELFF.

The CDR3 loop is CASGDTPAYEQYF. CDR3 sequence (DNA): TGTGCCAGCGGGGACACGCCAGCCTACGAGCAGTACTTC. The V and J genes are TRBV2 and TRBJ2-7; D might be TRBD1 (6 bases). CDR1 and CDR2 (germline): SNHLY, FYNNEI. V dropped 8 bases and J dropped 2 bases, with 13 bases sitting between them. The CDR3 runs 13 residues.

The V and J genes are TRBV2 and TRBJ1-6, with D unclear. Trimming pared 6 bases from V and 7 bases from J, leaving 10 bases between. Germline V lookup: CDR1 SNHLY, CDR2 FYNNEI. The CDR3 loop spans 13 amino acids. For the CDR3, the DNA is TGTGCCAGCAGGATAAGAGGGAATTCACCCCTCCACTTT. Its protein product is CASRIRGNSPLHF.

This clonotype was picked up a small number of times. CDR3 region: CASRSILYGEQYF. The DNA of the CDR3 is TGTGCCAGCAGATCGATCCTTTACGGCGAGCAGTACTTC. The chain carries TRBV2 and TRBJ2-7; no clear D gene. The V end was cut by 6 bases, the J end by 6 bases, with 15 bases between. The germline gives CDR1 SNHLY, CDR2 FYNNEI. The CDR3 loop spans 13 amino acids.

Concerning this clonotype itself: One base away lies a much larger clone, so this may be a sequencing read error. The chain combines TRBV12-3 or TRBV12-4 with TRBJ2-5, with D perhaps TRBD2 (5 bases). The V and J ends lost 2 bases and 5 bases respectively, with 12 bases between them. The CDR3 sequence is 14 residues long. The CDR3 here is CASSLSAGIETQYF. CDR3 in DNA: TGTGCCAGCAGTTTAAGTGCCGGGATCGAGACCCAGTACTTC.

This sequence joins TRBV5-1 and TRBJ2-7; TRBD1 aligns across 9 bases. CDR1 is SGHRS and CDR2 is YFSETQ in the germline V gene. V dropped 4 bases and J dropped 2; count of bases not matched to a gene: 16. The CDR3 covers 18 residues. CDR3 amino acids: CASSPGPGQGLRAYEQYF. CDR3 sequence (DNA): TGCGCCAGCAGCCCCGGACCGGGACAGGGACTGCGGGCCTACGAGCAGTACTTC. The full variable domain, with the rest looked up from reference TRBV5-1 and TRBJ2-7, is KAGVTQTPRYLIKTRGQQVTLSCSPISGHRSVSWYQQTPGQGLQFLFEYFSETQRNKGNFPGRFSGRQFSNSRSEMNVSTLELGDSALYLCASSPGPGQGLRAYEQYFGPGTRLTVT.

This clonotype was seen ten or more times. The V and J genes are TRBV6-5 and TRBJ1-2, with D possibly being TRBD1 (6 bases). CDR3 length equals 13 residues. Trimming took 0 bases from V and 8 from J, leaving 10 bases between them. Germline V gene sequence: CDR1 MNHEY, CDR2 SVGAGI. CDR3 DNA sequence: TGTGCCAGCAGTTACTCGACCAGGGGAGGCTACACCTTC. It is translated as CASSYSTRGGYTF.

This clonotype has a handful of counts. J is TRBJ1-4 and V is TRBV28; D is uncertain. There are 16 residues in the CDR3. The germline V and J ends were trimmed by 2 bases and 0 bases, with 10 bases remaining between them. Germline V gene lookup returns CDR1 MDHEN and CDR2 SYDVKM. CDR3 bases: TGTGCCAGCAGTTTAGCGATCGGGGCAACTAATGAAAAACTGTTTTTT. It codes for CASSLAIGATNEKLFF.

This clonotype was observed a few times. The V call is TRBV5-1, the J call TRBJ1-1; TRBD1 agrees at 8 bases. The V segment lost 0 bases and the J segment 4 bases; nucleotides outside the gene matches: 8. Looked up from germline, CDR1 is SGHRS and CDR2 is YFSETQ. The CDR3 has 16 amino acids. DNA of the CDR3: TGCGCCAGCAGCTTGGAGGACAGGGTCGGAAGCACTGAAGCTTTCTTT. It translates to CASSLEDRVGSTEAFF.

This clonotype was counted only a few times. The V call is TRBV12-3 or TRBV12-4, the J call TRBJ2-1; either TRBD1 or TRBD2 may supply D (6 bases each). V dropped 2 bases and J dropped 7 bases, with 18 bases sitting between them. This CDR3 is built from 16 residues. CDR3 amino acids: CASSLFGGPVGNEQFF. CDR3 nucleotide sequence: TGTGCCAGCAGTTTATTCGGGGGCCCAGTCGGGAATGAGCAGTTCTTC.

At least ten counts were recorded for this clonotype. This chain connects TRBV7-9 to TRBJ2-5, with D tentatively TRBD1 (5 bases). The CDR3 spans 14 residues. V lost 2 bases to trimming and J lost 3 bases, with 10 bases between them. CDR1 is SEHNR, CDR2 FQNEAQ, per germline (reference sequence). CDR3 amino acids: CASSLYRLEETQYF. The CDR3, as DNA: TGTGCCAGCAGCTTATACAGGCTTGAAGAGACCCAGTACTTC.

This clonotype was detected many times. The chain combines TRBV5-1 with TRBJ2-3, with D unresolved. V was shortened by 0 bases and J by 0 bases, with 8 bases between the two germline ends. CDR3 length: 15 amino acids. CDR1 SGHRS and CDR2 YFSETQ come from the germline V gene. In DNA form, the CDR3 reads TGCGCCAGCAGCTTGGAGGACGGCAGCACAGATACGCAGTATTTT. The encoded protein is CASSLEDGSTDTQYF.

This clonotype was seen at least ten times. The chain employs TRBV6-2 or TRBV6-3 and TRBJ2-5, with D perhaps TRBD2 (5 bases). The CDR3 sequence is 14 residues long. Germline assignment: CDR1 MNHEY and CDR2 SVGEGT. V gave up 6 bases and J gave up 2 bases, with 13 bases separating them. The CDR3 coding sequence is TGTGCCAGCAGCTACGGGGAGAGACAAGAGACCCAGTACTTC. As protein: CASSYGERQETQYF.

The chain carries TRBV4-2 and TRBJ2-1; the D gene is possibly TRBD2 (5 bases). The CDR3 is 15 residues long. V was cut by 0 bases and J by 9 bases, with 15 bases left in between. Germline V gene sequence: CDR1 LGHNA, CDR2 YNFKEQ. CDR3 sequence (DNA): TGTGCCAGCAGCCAAGATCTGAGCCGGGGTGGTGAGCAGTTCTTC. It codes for CASSQDLSRGGEQFF.

In this sample, this clonotype turned up many times. The chain links TRBV6-4 to TRBJ2-3, with D maybe TRBD2 (6 bases). Between the trimmed V and J ends, which lost 6 bases and 0 bases, there was a span of 10 bases. CDR3 size: 14 residues. CDR1 and CDR2 from the germline V gene are MRHNA and SNTAGT. CDR3 residues: CASRAGTSTDTQYF. The CDR3 coding sequence is TGTGCCAGCAGGGCCGGGACTAGCACAGATACGCAGTATTTT.

This clonotype was found many times. The gene calls are TRBV12-3 or TRBV12-4 and TRBJ2-1; TRBD2 agrees at 8 bases. The CDR3 has 13 residues. Germline trimming cut 3 bases from V and 5 bases from J; bases unmatched to any gene: 0. CDR3: CASSFGRDNEQFF. CDR3 in DNA: TGTGCCAGCAGTTTCGGGAGGGACAATGAGCAGTTCTTC.

This rearrangement joins TRBV4-1 to TRBJ1-1; D unresolved. With 5 bases removed from V and 0 bases from J, the gap between germline ends came to 13 bases. The length of the CDR3 is 15 residues. CDR1 is MGHRA, CDR2 YSYEKL, per germline. The CDR3 sequence: CASSLRPSMNTEAFF. In DNA, the CDR3 is TGCGCCAGCAGCTTGCGACCCTCCATGAACACTGAAGCTTTCTTT.

The sample holds a few counts of this clonotype. V usage is TRBV7-6 and J usage is TRBJ2-1, with no clear D. The V end lost 2 bases, the J end lost 0 bases, and 8 bases lay between the germline ends. Per germline, CDR1 SGHVS and CDR2 FNYEAQ. CDR3 size: 15 residues. The CDR3 is CASSLWYSSYNEQFF. Written as DNA, the CDR3 is TGTGCCAGCAGCTTATGGTACAGCTCCTACAATGAGCAGTTCTTC. The full variable domain, completed using reference TRBV7-6 and TRBJ2-1, is GAGVSQSPRYKVTKRGQDVALRCDPISGHVSLYWYRQALGQGPEFLTYFNYEAQQDKSGLPNDRFSAERPEGSISTLTIQRTEQRDSAMYRCASSLWYSSYNEQFFGPGTRLTVL.

This clonotype was observed many times. This chain uses TRBV24-1 with TRBJ2-3; TRBD1 might be the D (6 bases). V gave up 9 bases and J gave up 9 bases, with 21 bases separating them. The germline V gene encodes CDR1 KGHDR and CDR2 SFDVKD. The CDR3 length is 14 residues. The CDR3 bases are TGTGCCACCGGGGGCCGGAGCAGTCCACTAACGCAGTATTTT. Its protein product is CATGGRSSPLTQYF.

The V and J genes are TRBV10-2 and TRBJ2-3, with 12 bases lining up with TRBD2. Trimming cost V 8 bases and J 5 bases; bases outside gene matches: 8. The V gene's germline CDR1 is WSHSY and CDR2 SAAADI. The CDR3 extends over 15 amino acids. CDR3 loop: CASDASGGAIDTQYF. The CDR3 nucleotides are TGCGCCAGCGATGCTAGCGGGGGGGCGATAGATACGCAGTATTTT.